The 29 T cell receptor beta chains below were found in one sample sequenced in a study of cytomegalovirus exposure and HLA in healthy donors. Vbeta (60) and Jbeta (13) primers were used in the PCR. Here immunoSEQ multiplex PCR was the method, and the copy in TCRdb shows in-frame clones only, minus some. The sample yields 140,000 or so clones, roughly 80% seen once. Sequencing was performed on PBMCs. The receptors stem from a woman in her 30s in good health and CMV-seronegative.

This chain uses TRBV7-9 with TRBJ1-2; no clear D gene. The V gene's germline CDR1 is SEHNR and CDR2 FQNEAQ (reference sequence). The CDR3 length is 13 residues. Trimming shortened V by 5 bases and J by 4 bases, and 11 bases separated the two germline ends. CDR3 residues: CASSPIGVYGYTF. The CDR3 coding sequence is TGTGCCAGCAGCCCCATCGGTGTCTATGGCTACACCTTC.

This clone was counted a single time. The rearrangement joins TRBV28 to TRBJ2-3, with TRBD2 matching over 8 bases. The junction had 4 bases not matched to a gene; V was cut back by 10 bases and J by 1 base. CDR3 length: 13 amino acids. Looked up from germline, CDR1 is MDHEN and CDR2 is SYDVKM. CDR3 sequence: CAITAGGTDTQYF. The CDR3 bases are TGTGCCATCACAGCGGGGGGCACAGATACGCAGTATTTT.

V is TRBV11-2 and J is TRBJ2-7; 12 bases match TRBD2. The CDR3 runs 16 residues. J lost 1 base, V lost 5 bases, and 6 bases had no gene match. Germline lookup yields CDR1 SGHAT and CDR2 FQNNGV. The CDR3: CASSVGLAGKSYEQYF. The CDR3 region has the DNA TGTGCCAGCAGCGTAGGACTAGCGGGGAAGTCCTACGAGCAGTACTTC.

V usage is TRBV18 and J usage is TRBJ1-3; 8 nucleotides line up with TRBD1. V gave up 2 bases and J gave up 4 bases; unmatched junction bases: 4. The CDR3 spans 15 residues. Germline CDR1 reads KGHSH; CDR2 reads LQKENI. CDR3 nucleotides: TGTGCCAGCTCACCAGACAGGGGTCCAGGAAACACCATATATTTT. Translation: CASSPDRGPGNTIYF.

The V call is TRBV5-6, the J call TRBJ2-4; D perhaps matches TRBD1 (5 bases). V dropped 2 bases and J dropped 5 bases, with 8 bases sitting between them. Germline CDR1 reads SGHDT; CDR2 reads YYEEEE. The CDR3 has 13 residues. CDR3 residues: CASSFLTENIQYF. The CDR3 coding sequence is TGTGCCAGCAGCTTCTTGACAGAAAACATTCAGTACTTC.

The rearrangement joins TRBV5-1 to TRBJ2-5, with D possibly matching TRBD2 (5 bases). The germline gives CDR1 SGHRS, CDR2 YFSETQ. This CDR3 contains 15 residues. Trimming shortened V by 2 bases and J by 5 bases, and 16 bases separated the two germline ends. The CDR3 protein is CASSLTGGFGETQYF. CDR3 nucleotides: TGCGCCAGCAGCTTAACTGGCGGGTTTGGCGAGACCCAGTACTTC.

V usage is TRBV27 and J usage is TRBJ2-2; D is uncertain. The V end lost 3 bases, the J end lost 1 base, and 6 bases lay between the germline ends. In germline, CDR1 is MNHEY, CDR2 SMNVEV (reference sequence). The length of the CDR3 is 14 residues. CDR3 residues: CASSFRLNTGELFF. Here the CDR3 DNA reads TGTGCCAGCAGTTTCAGGCTGAACACCGGGGAGCTGTTTTTT.

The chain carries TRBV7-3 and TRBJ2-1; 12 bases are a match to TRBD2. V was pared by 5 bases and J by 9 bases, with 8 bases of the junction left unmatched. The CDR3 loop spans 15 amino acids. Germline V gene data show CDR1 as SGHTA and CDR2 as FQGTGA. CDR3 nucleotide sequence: TGTGCCAGCAGCCCACGACTAGCGGGAGTGGGTGAGCAGTTCTTC. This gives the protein CASSPRLAGVGEQFF.

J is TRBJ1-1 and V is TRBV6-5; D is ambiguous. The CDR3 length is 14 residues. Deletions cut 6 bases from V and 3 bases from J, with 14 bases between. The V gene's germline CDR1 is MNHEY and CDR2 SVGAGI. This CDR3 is CASRGDVGDTEAFF. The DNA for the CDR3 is TGTGCCAGCAGGGGAGATGTTGGGGACACTGAAGCTTTCTTT.

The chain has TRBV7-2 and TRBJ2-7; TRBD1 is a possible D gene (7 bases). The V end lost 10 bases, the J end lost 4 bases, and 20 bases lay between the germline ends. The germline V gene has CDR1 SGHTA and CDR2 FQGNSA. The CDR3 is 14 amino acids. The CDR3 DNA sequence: TGTGCCACGTCACTAGGGGCAGGGGGGTACGAGCAGTACTTC. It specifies CATSLGAGGYEQYF. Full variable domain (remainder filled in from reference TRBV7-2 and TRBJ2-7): GAGVSQSPSNKVTEKGKDVELRCDPISGHTALYWYRQSLGQGLEFLIYFQGNSAPDKSGLPSDRFSAERTGGSVSTLTIQRTQQEDSAVYLCATSLGAGGYEQYFGPGTRLTVT.

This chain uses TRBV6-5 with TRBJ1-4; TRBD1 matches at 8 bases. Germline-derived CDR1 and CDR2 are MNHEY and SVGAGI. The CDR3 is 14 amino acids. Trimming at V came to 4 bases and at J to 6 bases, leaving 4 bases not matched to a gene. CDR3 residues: CASSSGGLDEKLFF. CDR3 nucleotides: TGTGCCAGCAGTTCAGGGGGCCTTGATGAAAAACTGTTTTTT.

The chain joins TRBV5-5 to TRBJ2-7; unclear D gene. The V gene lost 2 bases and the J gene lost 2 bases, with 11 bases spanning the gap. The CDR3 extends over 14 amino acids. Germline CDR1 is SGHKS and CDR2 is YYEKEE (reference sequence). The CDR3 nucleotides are TGTGCCAGCAGCTTCTTATTGAGCCCCTACGAGCAGTACTTC. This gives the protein CASSFLLSPYEQYF.

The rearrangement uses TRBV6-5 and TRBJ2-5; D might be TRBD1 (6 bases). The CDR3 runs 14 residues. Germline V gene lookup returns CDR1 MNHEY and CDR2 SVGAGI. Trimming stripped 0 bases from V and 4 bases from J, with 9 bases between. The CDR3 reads CASSYSGQSETQYF. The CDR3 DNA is TGTGCCAGCAGTTACTCAGGACAGTCAGAGACCCAGTACTTC.

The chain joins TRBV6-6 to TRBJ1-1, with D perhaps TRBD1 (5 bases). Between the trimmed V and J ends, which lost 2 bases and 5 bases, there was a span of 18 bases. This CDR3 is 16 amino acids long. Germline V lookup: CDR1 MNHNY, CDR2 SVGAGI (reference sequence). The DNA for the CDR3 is TGTGCCAGCAGTTACCCCAGGCGGGGCCTAAAGACTGAAGCTTTCTTT. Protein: CASSYPRRGLKTEAFF.

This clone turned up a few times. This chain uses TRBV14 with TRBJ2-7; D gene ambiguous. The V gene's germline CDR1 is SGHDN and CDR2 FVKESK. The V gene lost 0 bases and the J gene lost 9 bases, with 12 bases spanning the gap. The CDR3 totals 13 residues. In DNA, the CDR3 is TGTGCCAGCAGCCAAGATTTTGGCACCCGGCAGTACTTC. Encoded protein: CASSQDFGTRQYF.

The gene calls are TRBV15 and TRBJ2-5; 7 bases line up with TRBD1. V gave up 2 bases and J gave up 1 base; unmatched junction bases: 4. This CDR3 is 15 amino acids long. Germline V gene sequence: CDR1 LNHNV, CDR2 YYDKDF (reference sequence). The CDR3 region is CATSRQRQGQETQYF. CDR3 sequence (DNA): TGTGCCACCAGCAGACAACGACAGGGCCAAGAGACCCAGTACTTC.

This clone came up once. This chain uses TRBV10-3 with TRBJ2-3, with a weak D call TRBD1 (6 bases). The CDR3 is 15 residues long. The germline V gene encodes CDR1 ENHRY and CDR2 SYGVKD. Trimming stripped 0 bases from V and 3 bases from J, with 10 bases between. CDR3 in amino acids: CAISESTGRTDTQYF. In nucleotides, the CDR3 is TGTGCCATCAGTGAGTCGACAGGCAGAACAGATACGCAGTATTTT.

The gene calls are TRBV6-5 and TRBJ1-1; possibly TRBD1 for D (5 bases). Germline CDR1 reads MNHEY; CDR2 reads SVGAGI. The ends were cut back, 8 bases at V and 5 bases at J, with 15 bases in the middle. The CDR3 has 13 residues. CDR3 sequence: CASQWGVGTEAFF. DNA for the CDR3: TGTGCCAGCCAATGGGGGGTTGGTACTGAAGCTTTCTTT.

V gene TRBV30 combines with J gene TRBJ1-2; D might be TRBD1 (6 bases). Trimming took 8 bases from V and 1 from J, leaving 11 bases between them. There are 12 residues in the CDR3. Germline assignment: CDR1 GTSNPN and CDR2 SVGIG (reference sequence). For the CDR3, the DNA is TGTGCCGGGGAACAGGGTAACTATGGCTACACCTTC. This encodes CAGEQGNYGYTF. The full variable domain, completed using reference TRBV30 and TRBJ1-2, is SQTIHQWPATLVQPVGSPLSLECTVEGTSNPNLYWYRQAAGRGLQLLFYSVGIGQISSEVPQNLSASRPQDRQFILSSKKLLLSDSGFYLCAGEQGNYGYTFGSGTRLTVV.

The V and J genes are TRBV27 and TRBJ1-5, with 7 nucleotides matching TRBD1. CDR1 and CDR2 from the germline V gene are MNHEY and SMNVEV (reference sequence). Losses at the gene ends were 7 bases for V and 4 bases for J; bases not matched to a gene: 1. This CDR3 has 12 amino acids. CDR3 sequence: CASKQGNQPQHF. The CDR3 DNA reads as TGTGCCAGCAAACAGGGGAATCAGCCCCAGCATTTT.

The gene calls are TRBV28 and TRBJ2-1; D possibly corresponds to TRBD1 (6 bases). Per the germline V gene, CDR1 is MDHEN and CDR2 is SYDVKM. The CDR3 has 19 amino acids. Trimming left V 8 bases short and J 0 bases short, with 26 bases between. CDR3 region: CASGGPGHTKSSSYNEQFF. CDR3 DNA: TGTGCCAGCGGGGGACCGGGACATACAAAGTCGAGCTCCTACAATGAGCAGTTCTTC.

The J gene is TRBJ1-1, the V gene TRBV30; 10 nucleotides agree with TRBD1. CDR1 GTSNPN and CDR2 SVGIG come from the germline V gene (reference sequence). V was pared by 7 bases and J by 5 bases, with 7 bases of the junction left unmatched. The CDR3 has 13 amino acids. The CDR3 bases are TGTGCCTCTACGGGACAGGGGATGACTGAAGCTTTCTTT. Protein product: CASTGQGMTEAFF.

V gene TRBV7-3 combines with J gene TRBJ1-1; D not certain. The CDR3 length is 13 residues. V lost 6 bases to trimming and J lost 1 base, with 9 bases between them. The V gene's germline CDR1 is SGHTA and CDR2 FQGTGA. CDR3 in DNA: TGTGCCAGCAGGGGTCCGGGGAACACTGAAGCTTTCTTT. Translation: CASRGPGNTEAFF.

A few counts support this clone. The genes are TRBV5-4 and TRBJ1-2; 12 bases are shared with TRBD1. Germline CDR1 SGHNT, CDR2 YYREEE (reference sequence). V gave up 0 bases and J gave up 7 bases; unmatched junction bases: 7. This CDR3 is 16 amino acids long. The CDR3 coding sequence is TGTGCCAGCAGCTTGGCGGGACAGGGGGCAATGGTTGGCTACACCTTC. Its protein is CASSLAGQGAMVGYTF.

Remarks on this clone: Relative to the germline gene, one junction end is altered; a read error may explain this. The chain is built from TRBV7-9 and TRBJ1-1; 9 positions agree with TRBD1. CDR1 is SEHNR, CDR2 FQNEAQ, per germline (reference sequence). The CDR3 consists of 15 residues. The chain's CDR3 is CSSSFGTGSGTEAFF. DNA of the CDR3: TGTTCCAGCAGCTTTGGGACAGGGAGTGGCACTGAAGCTTTCTTT.

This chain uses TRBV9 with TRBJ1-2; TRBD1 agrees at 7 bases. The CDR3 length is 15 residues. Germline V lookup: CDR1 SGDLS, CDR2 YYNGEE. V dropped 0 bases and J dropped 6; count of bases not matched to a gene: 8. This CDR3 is CASSVGTGRLNGYTF. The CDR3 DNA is TGTGCCAGCAGCGTAGGGACAGGTCGATTAAATGGCTACACCTTC.

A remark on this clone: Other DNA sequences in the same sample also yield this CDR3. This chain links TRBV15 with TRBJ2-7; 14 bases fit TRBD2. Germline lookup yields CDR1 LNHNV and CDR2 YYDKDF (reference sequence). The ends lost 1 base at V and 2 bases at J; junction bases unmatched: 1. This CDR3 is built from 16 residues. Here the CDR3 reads CATSRGTSGGPYEQYF. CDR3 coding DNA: TGTGCCACCAGCAGAGGGACTAGCGGGGGGCCCTACGAGCAGTACTTC.

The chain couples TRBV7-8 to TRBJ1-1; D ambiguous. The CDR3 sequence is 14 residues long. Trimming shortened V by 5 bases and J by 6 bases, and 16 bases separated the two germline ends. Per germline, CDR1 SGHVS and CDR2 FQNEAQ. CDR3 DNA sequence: TGTGCCAGCAGCGCGTCCGCGGGTAGGGCTGAAGCTTTCTTT. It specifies CASSASAGRAEAFF.

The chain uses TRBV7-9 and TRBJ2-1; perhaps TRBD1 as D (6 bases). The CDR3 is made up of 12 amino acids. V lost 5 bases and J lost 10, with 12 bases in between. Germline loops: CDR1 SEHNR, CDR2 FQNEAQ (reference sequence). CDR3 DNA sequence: TGTGCCAGCAGCCTCACAGGGAACGAGCAGTTCTTC. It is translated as CASSLTGNEQFF.